The entry below gives a single T cell receptor (beta chain) sequence along with its context. Its target is unknown. The data were taken from a study of cytomegalovirus exposure and HLA in healthy donors. The overall study: Sequencing of about 200 million T cells in an earlier analysis found 100 million to 140 million unique TCR beta sequences. General observations from the study: Cytomegalovirus-associated TCR beta chains were listed, numbering some 180. Later work found that TCR association rates differed between HLA loci; DRB1 had the most and HLA-C the fewest.

The PCR had 60 Vbeta and 13 Jbeta primers. Per the study methods: Around 80 million unique TCR beta chains, roughly 11 million of them shared, were counted by a later analysis. TCRdb's copy holds only in-frame clones and misses some; the assay was immunoSEQ multiplex PCR. That table is the source of V, J and clone size, and D and trimming were worked out from the DNA. The data show 95,000 to 150,000 clones, over 65% seen once. The CDR3 consists of 13 residues. V shed 11 bases and J shed 0 bases, with 10 bases lying between them. Germline-derived CDR1 and CDR2 are LNHDA and SQIVND (reference sequence).

The chain combines TRBV19 with TRBJ2-2, with D unclear. Sequences were obtained from PBMCs. The clonotype comes from a woman in her twenties or thirties in good health and CMV-seropositive. As DNA, the CDR3 is TGTGCCTTCACACCACCGAACACCGGGGAGCTGTTTTTT. It translates to CAFTPPNTGELFF.